Given below is one T cell receptor (beta chain) in context. This record comes from a study of blood T cell repertoires in COVID-19. Study-level background: Sample material is recorded as cDNA or gDNA derived from T cells, B-cell-depleted T cells, or PBMCs.

Using immunoSEQ multiplex PCR, the repertoire was profiled, and TCRdb retains in-frame clones only, with some absent. This sample yields 65,000 to 70,000 clones, of which approximately 86% are seen a single time; approximately 1.5% belongs to the top ten. V was cut by 0 bases and J by 5 bases, with 6 bases left in between. From germline, CDR1 is SGHRS and CDR2 YFSETQ. This CDR3 spans 12 amino acids. The rearrangement links TRBV5-1 to TRBJ2-7, with unresolved D. The specimen was peripheral blood. The sequence came from a woman aged 60-70 years with acute or convalescent COVID-19. The CDR3 here is CASSLDRDEQYF. The CDR3 DNA sequence: TGCGCCAGCAGCTTGGACCGAGACGAGCAGTACTTC.